Below are 27 T cell receptor beta chains sequenced from a single sample in a study of Graves' ophthalmopathy and Graves' hyperthyroidism. The authors amplified TCR beta CDR3 regions from RNA transcripts. RT-PCR was first run with HTBI primers, then multiplex PCR in a second round. TCRdb re-called the multiplex PCR reads through MiXCR, storing one row per CDR3 protein. The sample lists 200,000 to 250,000 distinct CDR3 sequences, just under 30% occurring once. The sample was peripheral blood. The receptors were sampled from a man between 45 and 60 years old with Graves' ophthalmopathy.

This clonotype was seen at least ten times. The chain uses TRBV24-1 and TRBJ2-5, with D perhaps given as TRBD1 or TRBD2 (5 bases each). This CDR3 has 14 amino acids. From germline, CDR1 is KGHDR and CDR2 SFDVKD. Trimming left V 3 bases short and J 5 bases short, with 12 bases between. CDR3 sequence: CATSDPRGEETQYF. For the CDR3, the DNA is TGTGCCACCAGTGATCCGAGGGGCGAGGAGACCCAGTACTTC.

This clonotype appeared many times. The V gene is TRBV5-1, the J gene TRBJ1-1; 7 positions match TRBD1. The CDR3 spans 15 residues. J was trimmed by 1 base and V by 0 bases; bases with no gene match: 3. The germline V gene encodes CDR1 SGHRS and CDR2 YFSETQ. In DNA, the CDR3 is TGCGCCAGCAGCTTGGCGACAGGGCGGAACACTGAAGCTTTCTTT. This encodes CASSLATGRNTEAFF.

This clonotype was detected many times. This chain connects TRBV3-1 to TRBJ2-7, with D perhaps being TRBD1 or TRBD2 (5 bases each). The CDR3 is made up of 13 amino acids. Germline CDR1 reads LGHDT; CDR2 reads YNNKEL (reference sequence). V was cut by 6 bases and J by 0 bases, with 9 bases left in between. CDR3 loop: CASSRGVSYEQYF. The CDR3 bases are TGTGCCAGCAGTCGAGGGGTCTCCTACGAGCAGTACTTC.

This chain connects TRBV28 to TRBJ2-7; D might be TRBD2 (5 bases). V was pared by 4 bases and J by 4 bases, with 14 bases between. CDR1 MDHEN and CDR2 SYDVKM come from the germline V gene. The CDR3 is 14 residues long. This CDR3 is CASSSANGIYEQYF. In DNA, the CDR3 is TGTGCCAGCAGTTCCGCGAACGGGATTTACGAGCAGTACTTC.

The sample holds many counts of this clonotype. Written as DNA, the CDR3 is TGTGCCAGCAGTGTCGGTGGGACCTACGAGCAGTACTTC. Its translation: CASSVGGTYEQYF. The V and J genes are TRBV2 and TRBJ2-7; D uncertain. The CDR3 has 13 amino acids. Trimming pared 4 bases from V and 2 bases from J, leaving 9 bases between. CDR1 is SNHLY and CDR2 is FYNNEI in the germline V gene.

This clonotype was counted many times. The chain joins TRBV28 to TRBJ1-3; 7 nucleotides line up with TRBD1. The V and J ends lost 2 bases and 0 bases, in that order; junction bases with no gene match: 4. This CDR3 has 16 residues. Germline CDR1 MDHEN, CDR2 SYDVKM. In DNA, the CDR3 is TGTGCCAGCAGTTTACCAGGGGGACTCTCTGGAAACACCATATATTTT. Translation: CASSLPGGLSGNTIYF.

This clonotype came up many times. The chain links TRBV11-2 to TRBJ2-7; no firm D call. In germline, CDR1 is SGHAT, CDR2 FQNNGV. The V gene lost 0 bases and the J gene lost 2 bases, with 14 bases spanning the gap. The CDR3 consists of 16 residues. The DNA for the CDR3 is TGTGCCAGCAGCTTAGACCGGGTACCGCTCGCCTACGAGCAGTACTTC. Protein product: CASSLDRVPLAYEQYF.

This clonotype was found many times. The chain is built from TRBV2 and TRBJ2-4, with 7 nucleotides matching TRBD1. The J segment lost 3 bases and the V segment lost 9 bases, leaving 8 bases of the junction unmatched. Germline CDR1 is SNHLY and CDR2 is FYNNEI. The CDR3 extends over 14 amino acids. CDR3 amino acids: CASNDRALKNIQYF. The DNA of the CDR3 is TGTGCCAGTAACGACAGGGCCCTCAAAAACATTCAGTACTTC.

The chain is built from TRBV19 and TRBJ1-3; D uncertain. Per the germline V gene, CDR1 is LNHDA and CDR2 is SQIVND (reference sequence). This CDR3 comprises 14 residues. Trimming pared 9 bases from V and 3 bases from J, leaving 15 bases between. This CDR3 is CASTAESRGNTIYF. The CDR3 region has the DNA TGTGCCAGCACGGCGGAGAGTCGTGGAAACACCATATATTTT.

At least ten counts were recorded for this clonotype. J is TRBJ2-7 and V is TRBV11-2, with D maybe TRBD2 (5 bases). V lost 1 base and J lost 2, with 9 bases in between. Germline CDR1 and CDR2: SGHAT and FQNNGV. The CDR3 spans 14 residues. DNA for the CDR3: TGTGCCAGCAGCTTAGCTCCCGGGGCCTACGAGCAGTACTTC. Protein sequence: CASSLAPGAYEQYF.

This clonotype showed up just a few times. The genes are TRBV6-5 and TRBJ1-6; D is unresolved. The CDR3 sequence is 16 residues long. The V gene lost 5 bases and the J gene lost 9 bases, with 20 bases spanning the gap. CDR1 and CDR2 (germline): MNHEY, SVGAGI. CDR3 sequence: CASSHFGRSRSSPLHF. CDR3 nucleotides: TGTGCCAGCAGTCACTTCGGACGCTCACGGAGTTCACCCCTCCACTTT.

The rearrangement joins TRBV12-3 or TRBV12-4 to TRBJ2-5, with D perhaps TRBD2 (5 bases). The V end was cut by 6 bases, the J end by 5 bases, with 16 bases between. CDR3 length: 14 residues. The CDR3 sequence is CASRSGSVLETQYF. DNA of the CDR3: TGTGCCAGCAGGTCGGGATCTGTATTGGAGACCCAGTACTTC.

This clonotype came up a few times. The V and J genes are TRBV12-3 or TRBV12-4 and TRBJ1-5; D is possibly TRBD1 (5 bases). The CDR3 spans 16 residues. Trimming removed 5 bases at V and 0 bases at J, with 14 bases between. The CDR3 sequence: CASSLLAGTSNQPQHF. The CDR3 DNA reads as TGTGCCAGCAGTCTCCTGGCAGGGACTAGCAATCAGCCCCAGCATTTT.

This clonotype was seen at least ten times. V is TRBV6-2 or TRBV6-3 and J is TRBJ2-7; 14 bases map to TRBD2. Germline values: CDR1 MNHEY, CDR2 SVGEGT. V lost 6 bases to trimming and J lost 10 bases; unmatched junction nucleotides: 8. This CDR3 contains 14 residues. CDR3 region: CASSPGTSGRPQYF. CDR3 nucleotides: TGTGCCAGCAGCCCAGGGACTAGCGGGAGACCACAGTACTTC.

This clonotype was picked up many times. The chain employs TRBV6-2 or TRBV6-3 and TRBJ2-7; D is possibly TRBD1 (5 bases). This CDR3 is built from 14 residues. The V and J ends lost 2 bases and 3 bases respectively, with 11 bases between them. The germline CDR1 and CDR2 sequences are MNHEY and SVGEGT. The DNA of the CDR3 is TGTGCCAGCAGTTACCCACGACAGAACTACGAGCAGTACTTC. Translated, it gives CASSYPRQNYEQYF.

This clonotype was found many times. J is TRBJ1-2 and V is TRBV19; D might be TRBD1 (5 bases). The V gene lost 3 bases and the J gene lost 6 bases, with 14 bases spanning the gap. The CDR3 extends over 14 amino acids. Germline CDR1 LNHDA, CDR2 SQIVND (reference sequence). The CDR3 nucleotides are TGTGCCAGTAGTATTATAGACAGTCGAGATGGCTACACCTTC. This gives the protein CASSIIDSRDGYTF.

This clonotype has ten or more counts. V gene TRBV7-9 combines with J gene TRBJ2-5; D uncertain. CDR1 is SEHNR and CDR2 is FQNEAQ in the germline V gene (reference sequence). CDR3 length: 14 residues. Trimming stripped 4 bases from V and 0 bases from J, with 9 bases between. In nucleotides, the CDR3 is TGTGCCAGCAGCTCCCCTCTACACCAAGAGACCCAGTACTTC. Amino acid sequence: CASSSPLHQETQYF. The full variable domain, with the rest looked up from reference TRBV7-9 and TRBJ2-5, is DTGVSQNPRHKITKRGQNVTFRCDPISEHNRLYWYRQTLGQGPEFLTYFQNEAQLEKSRLLSDRFSAERPKGSFSTLEIQRTEQGDSAMYLCASSSPLHQETQYFGPGTRLLVL.

In this sample, this clonotype turned up many times. The chain links TRBV7-2 to TRBJ1-1; D is possibly TRBD1 (6 bases). In germline, CDR1 is SGHTA, CDR2 FQGNSA. The V gene lost 3 bases and the J gene lost 6 bases, with 20 bases spanning the gap. The CDR3 sequence is 16 residues long. The CDR3 loop reads CASSLSDAGAEAEAFF. DNA of the CDR3: TGTGCCAGCAGCTTGAGTGACGCAGGGGCAGAAGCTGAAGCTTTCTTT.

This clonotype was recorded once. In DNA, the CDR3 is TGTGCCAGCAGTGAATTGGGGGGACAGGGGGCCTACGAGCAGTACTTC. The encoded protein is CASSELGGQGAYEQYF. V and J are TRBV6-1 and TRBJ2-7; TRBD1 agrees at 11 bases. Germline values: CDR1 MNHNS, CDR2 SASEGT. With 2 bases clipped from V and 2 bases from J, the junction kept 5 bases outside the gene matches. The CDR3 length is 16 residues.

This clonotype was seen ten or more times. This sequence joins TRBV6-2 or TRBV6-3 and TRBJ2-7; no clear D. Trimming cost V 2 bases and J 5 bases, with 16 bases left between them. The germline V gene encodes CDR1 MNHEY and CDR2 SVGEGT. This CDR3 spans 15 amino acids. The CDR3 DNA sequence: TGTGCCAGCAGTTACGACCGGAAACCCGACGACGAGCAGTACTTC. Translating it yields CASSYDRKPDDEQYF.

The chain has TRBV10-3 and TRBJ1-1, with D unresolved. CDR1 and CDR2 (germline): ENHRY, SYGVKD. V was trimmed by 8 bases and J by 7 bases, leaving 14 bases between them. The length of the CDR3 is 12 residues. CDR3 sequence: CAIGQVANEAFF. The CDR3 DNA sequence: TGTGCCATCGGGCAGGTTGCGAATGAAGCTTTCTTT.

This clonotype has a handful of counts. This chain links TRBV12-3 or TRBV12-4 with TRBJ2-5; TRBD1 might be the D (6 bases). Trimming took 7 bases from V and 4 from J, leaving 13 bases between them. The CDR3 contains 13 residues. CDR3 loop: CASTLQGSETQYF. CDR3 coding DNA: TGTGCCAGCACCCTTCAGGGGTCAGAGACCCAGTACTTC.

This clonotype was observed many times. The CDR3 DNA reads as TGTGCCAGCAGTTCGGGGGGGCTTATCAATCAGCCCCAGCATTTT. This codes for CASSSGGLINQPQHF. V and J are TRBV6-2 or TRBV6-3 and TRBJ1-5; D is perhaps TRBD1 (6 bases). V was trimmed by 4 bases and J by 3 bases, leaving 13 bases between them. The CDR3 is made up of 15 amino acids. CDR1 and CDR2 (germline): MNHEY, SVGEGT.

The V call is TRBV7-2, the J call TRBJ1-5; D remains ambiguous. Germline V gene data show CDR1 as SGHTA and CDR2 as FQGNSA. The CDR3 extends over 13 amino acids. V was cut by 5 bases and J by 7 bases, with 12 bases left in between. The CDR3 sequence: CASSRLPGQPQHF. CDR3 DNA: TGTGCCAGCAGCCGATTACCGGGCCAGCCCCAGCATTTT.

This clonotype was counted ten times or more. This chain uses TRBV6-5 with TRBJ2-2; 8 bases fit TRBD1. V dropped 4 bases and J dropped 4; count of bases not matched to a gene: 2. Germline V gene data show CDR1 as MNHEY and CDR2 as SVGAGI. The CDR3 is 14 residues long. Here the CDR3 reads CASSSDRGTGELFF. The CDR3 DNA sequence: TGTGCCAGCAGTTCCGACAGGGGCACCGGGGAGCTGTTTTTT.

The table lists this clonotype with many counts. V and J are TRBV4-1 and TRBJ2-2; tentatively, D is TRBD2 (5 bases). Looked up from germline, CDR1 is MGHRA and CDR2 is YSYEKL. The CDR3 runs to 14 residues. V lost 1 base, J lost 4 bases, and 7 bases lay in between. The CDR3 DNA sequence: TGCGCCAGCAGCCAAGGCGGGCTCACCGGGGAGCTGTTTTTT. This codes for CASSQGGLTGELFF.

This clonotype was seen repeatedly, ten times or more. The J gene is TRBJ2-7, the V gene TRBV6-5, with 7 bases lining up with TRBD2. The CDR3 loop spans 13 amino acids. J gave up 3 bases and V 6 bases, and 5 bases lay outside the gene matches. Germline CDR1 is MNHEY and CDR2 is SVGAGI. For the CDR3, the DNA is TGTGCCAGCAGGGGGGGGTGGGGCTACGAGCAGTACTTC. Translation: CASRGGWGYEQYF.